Listed below are T cell receptor beta chains from one sample, sequenced in a study of shared clonotypes between healthy human individuals. Sequenced by immunoSEQ multiplex PCR; TCRdb stores in-frame clones only, minus some. The sample lists about 2.4 million clones; approximately 94% were seen once. Sequencing was done on a sample of naive CD4+ T cells sorted from blood. The receptors shown here come from a man between 18 and 35 years old in good health. Each CDR3 is given with its conserved first and last residue. A D gene is named only where the DNA matches it firmly. Rows may omit the clone size; those that give it use once, few, many or a size class.

>TRBV28|TRBJ2-7|TRBD1|.
TGTGCCAGCACTCCCCGGACAGGGGTTCCCATGGGGGAGCAGTACTTC
CASTPRTGVPMGEQYF
>TRBV5-6|TRBJ2-7|.|.
TGTGCCGAGAGAGGATTAACAACAACGCTTCGACGGGAGCAGTACTTC
CAERGLTTTLRREQYF
>TRBV9|TRBJ2-7|.|.
TGTGCCAGCAGCGTAGCAGGCGGGAAATCCTACGAGCAGTACTTC
CASSVAGGKSYEQYF
>TRBV5-1|TRBJ2-2|.|.
TGCGCCAGCAGCACCGGGGCAAACACCGGGGAGCTGTTTTTT
CASSTGANTGELFF
>TRBV4-1|TRBJ2-1|TRBD1|.
TGCGCCAGCAGCCAAACCCGGGACAGGCAAGTATTCAATGAGCAGTTCTTC
CASSQTRDRQVFNEQFF
>TRBV30|TRBJ2-7|.|.
TGTGCCTGGATTAAACATCCTAGCTACGAGCAGTACTTC
CAWIKHPSYEQYF
>TRBV2|TRBJ2-5|.|.
TGTGCCAGCAGACGCTTCCGGGGGTCTATGGAGACCCAGTACTTC
CASRRFRGSMETQYF
>TRBV7-8|TRBJ2-7|.|.
TGTGCCAGCAGCTTAGGTCTCGCCTACGAGCAGTACTTC
CASSLGLAYEQYF
>TRBV27|TRBJ2-5|.|.
TGTGCCAGCAGTTTATCGATAATATGGAAAGGGGCCCAGTACTTC
CASSLSIIWKGAQYF
>TRBV18|TRBJ1-5|.|.
TGTGCCAGCTCACCCGACGGGATAAATCAGCCCCAGCATTTT
CASSPDGINQPQHF
>TRBV6-1|TRBJ1-6|.|.
TGTGCCAGCACCTCGGGGAGGGTCGATAATTCACCCCTCCACTTT
CASTSGRVDNSPLHF
>TRBV7-2|TRBJ1-5|.|.
TGTGCCAGCAGCTCCCGGGACGGCAATCAGCCCCAGCATTTT
CASSSRDGNQPQHF
>TRBV5-4|TRBJ1-2|.|.
TGTGCCAGCAGCTGGACCGGGACGAACTATGGCTACACCTTC
CASSWTGTNYGYTF
>TRBV5-6|TRBJ1-5|TRBD1|once
TGTGCCAGCAGCTACAGGGACAGGAGCAATCAGCCCCAGCATTTT
CASSYRDRSNQPQHF
>TRBV6-6|TRBJ2-1|.|once
TGTGCCAGCAGTTCGGGGCCGGACCGTGAGCAGTTCTTC
CASSSGPDREQFF
>TRBV7-8|TRBJ2-2|TRBD2|.
TGTGCCAGCAGTTTTAGCGGGAGTAACACCGGGGAGCTGTTTTTT
CASSFSGSNTGELFF
>TRBV2|TRBJ1-6|.|.
TGTGCCAGCAGTATGACAAGCTCCTATAATTCACCCCTCCACTTT
CASSMTSSYNSPLHF
>TRBV28|TRBJ2-7|TRBD1|.
TGTGCCAGCAGGCTACAGGGGGGCGAGCAGTACTTC
CASRLQGGEQYF
>TRBV18|TRBJ2-1|.|.
TGTGCCAGCTCACGCGGAACTGGACTCTACAATGAGCAGTTCTTC
CASSRGTGLYNEQFF
>TRBV9|TRBJ1-2|.|.
TGTGCCAGCAGCCCGAGGGACGAGCCTATCTATGGCTACACCTTC
CASSPRDEPIYGYTF
>TRBV6-6|TRBJ2-7|.|.
TGTGCCAGCACAGGGAGTTACGAGCAGTACTTC
CASTGSYEQYF
>TRBV5-4|TRBJ1-1|.|.
TGTGCCAGCAGCCCAGACATCGGGGCACAGAACACTGAAGCTTTCTTT
CASSPDIGAQNTEAFF
>TRBV7-6|TRBJ2-1|.|.
TGTGCCAGCAGCCCGGAGGGGGGGGCCGGCAATGAGCAGTTCTTC
CASSPEGGAGNEQFF
>TRBV18|TRBJ2-3|TRBD1|.
TGTGCCAGCTCACCGATGGTGGACAGGGTACCAGATACGCAGTATTTT
CASSPMVDRVPDTQYF
>TRBV7-6|TRBJ1-6|.|.
TGTGCCAGCAGCTTCGGGCTCATGGGTGATTCACCCCTCCACTTT
CASSFGLMGDSPLHF
>TRBV2|TRBJ2-1|.|.
TGTGCCAGCAGTGTACTAGCCACCTCCTACAATGAGCAGTTCTTC
CASSVLATSYNEQFF
>TRBV29-1|TRBJ1-2|.|.
TGCAGCGTTGAAGGACGCCTAACCAACTATGGCTACACCTTC
CSVEGRLTNYGYTF
>TRBV11-2|TRBJ2-7|.|.
TGTGCCAGCAGACACACAGGGCACGAGCAGTACTTC
CASRHTGHEQYF
>TRBV7-8|TRBJ2-5|TRBD2|.
TGTGCCAGCAGCTCTAGCGGGGGTCCAGGGACCCAGTACTTC
CASSSSGGPGTQYF
>TRBV19|TRBJ1-5|.|once
TGTGCCAGTAGTATAGACACAGACAATCAGCCCCAGCATTTT
CASSIDTDNQPQHF
>TRBV7-2|TRBJ1-5|.|.
TGTGCCAGCAGCTTAGGCCGGGCAACCAATCAGCCCCAGCATTTT
CASSLGRATNQPQHF
>TRBV7-3|TRBJ2-2|TRBD1|.
TGTGCCAGCAGTTTGACAGGGGTGATCGGGGAGCTGTTTTTT
CASSLTGVIGELFF
>TRBV19|TRBJ1-4|.|.
TGTGCCAGTAGTCTAGGACGGGATAATGAAAAACTGTTTTTT
CASSLGRDNEKLFF
>TRBV7-2|TRBJ2-7|.|once
TGTGCCAGCAGCGATGACAGCCCCTACGAGCAGTACTTC
CASSDDSPYEQYF
>TRBV28|TRBJ2-7|TRBD1|.
TGTGCCAGCACTCAGGGACAGTCCTACGAGCAGTACTTC
CASTQGQSYEQYF
>TRBV4-1|TRBJ1-1|.|.
TGCGCCAGCAGCCGGGGCGGGTGGACCCCAAACTGGGATACTGAAGCTTTCTTT
CASSRGGWTPNWDTEAFF
>TRBV25-1|TRBJ2-5|.|.
TGTGCCAGCAGCGATCCCACGGATAAAAAAGAGACCCAGTACTTC
CASSDPTDKKETQYF
>TRBV19|TRBJ2-2|.|.
TGTGCCAGTAGTGGACAGACACGGAACACCGGGGAGCTGTTTTTT
CASSGQTRNTGELFF
>TRBV6-1|TRBJ2-1|.|.
TGTGCCAGCAGGAAGAGCTCCTACAATGAGCAGTTCTTC
CASRKSSYNEQFF
>TRBV19|TRBJ2-2|.|.
TGTGCCAGTAGTATTAGTGGACGGACAAACACCGGGGAGCTGTTTTTT
CASSISGRTNTGELFF
>TRBV7-9|TRBJ2-3|.|.
TGTGCCAGCAGCTTAGCTCTAGCGTTTAGCACAGATACGCAGTATTTT
CASSLALAFSTDTQYF